This T cell receptor beta chain stems from a study of blood T cell repertoires in COVID-19. Original processing methods: Nucleated cell number was recorded as an estimate derived from reference gene primer amplification. Using immunoSEQ multiplex PCR, the repertoire was profiled, and TCRdb retains in-frame clones only, with some absent. V and J calls and clone size are those listed in that table; D and trimming were worked out from the DNA. In the table there are about 86,000 clones, approximately 80% of which are singletons. The CDR3 is 13 amino acids. Germline assignment: CDR1 GTSNPN and CDR2 SVGIG (reference sequence). Trimming stripped 3 bases from V and 6 bases from J, with 14 bases between.

The rearrangement joins TRBV30 to TRBJ1-2; no clear D. Source material: peripheral blood. The source of this sequence is a man between 50 and 59 years old with acute or convalescent COVID-19. In DNA, the CDR3 is TGTGCCTGGAGGACGGCCCTCCGGGATGGCTACACCTTC. This codes for CAWRTALRDGYTF.